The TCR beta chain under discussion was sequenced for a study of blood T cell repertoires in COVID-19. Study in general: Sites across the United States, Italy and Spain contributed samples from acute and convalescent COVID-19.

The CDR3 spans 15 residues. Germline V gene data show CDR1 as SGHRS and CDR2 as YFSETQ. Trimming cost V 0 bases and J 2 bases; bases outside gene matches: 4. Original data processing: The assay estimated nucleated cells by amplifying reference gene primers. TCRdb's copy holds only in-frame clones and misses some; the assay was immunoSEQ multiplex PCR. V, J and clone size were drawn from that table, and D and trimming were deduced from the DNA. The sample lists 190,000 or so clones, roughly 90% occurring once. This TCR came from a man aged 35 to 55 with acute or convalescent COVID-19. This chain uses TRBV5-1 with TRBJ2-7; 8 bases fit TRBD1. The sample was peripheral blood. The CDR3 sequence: CASSLGLGQAYEQYF. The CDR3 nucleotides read TGCGCCAGCAGCTTGGGACTGGGACAGGCCTACGAGCAGTACTTC.